These 30 T cell receptor beta chains were sequenced from one sample in a study of T cell responses to AZD1222 COVID-19 vaccine. Sequenced by immunoSEQ multiplex PCR; TCRdb stores in-frame clones only, minus some. The sample yields about 42,000 clones, about 91% seen once. This specimen consisted of peripheral blood, obtained 28 days after the second AZD1222 dose. Every receptor here comes from an adult who received the AZD1222 COVID-19 vaccine.

This clone was seen only a few times. This chain uses TRBV21-1 with TRBJ1-1. TRBV21-1 is annotated as a pseudogene. This CDR3 is 10 amino acids long. The CDR3 coding sequence is TGTGCCAGCAGTGGGGATGAAGCTTTCTTT. Protein: CASSGDEAFF.

The chain links TRBV5-1 to TRBJ1-1; TRBD1 is a possible D gene (5 bases). V lost 5 bases, J lost 1 base, and 15 bases lay in between. Germline CDR1 reads SGHRS; CDR2 reads YFSETQ. The CDR3 runs to 15 residues. CDR3 region: CASRSSRVGNTEAFF. In nucleotides, the CDR3 is TGCGCCAGCAGGTCCTCCAGGGTGGGGAACACTGAAGCTTTCTTT.

The chain recombines TRBV12-5 with TRBJ1-6, with D tentatively TRBD1 (5 bases). The CDR3 is 13 residues long. The V end lost 5 bases, the J end lost 10 bases, and 12 bases lay between the germline ends. The germline V gene encodes CDR1 LGHNT and CDR2 FRNRAP. As DNA, the CDR3 is TGTGCTAGTGGTCCTCAGGGCAGGTCACCCCTCCACTTT. This sequence encodes CASGPQGRSPLHF.

The chain combines TRBV7-2 with TRBJ2-7; TRBD2 matches 11 bases. CDR1 and CDR2 (germline): SGHTA, FQGNSA. The CDR3 is made up of 15 amino acids. Germline trimming cut 5 bases from V and 4 bases from J; bases unmatched to any gene: 7. CDR3 amino acids: CASSRLLAGEYEQYF. The CDR3 coding sequence is TGTGCCAGCAGCCGCTTACTAGCGGGGGAGTACGAGCAGTACTTC.

Of note for this clone: Relative to the germline gene, one junction end is altered; a read error may explain this. V and J are TRBV5-1 and TRBJ2-1; 11 nucleotides line up with TRBD2. The CDR3 runs 19 residues. From germline, CDR1 is SGHRS and CDR2 YFSETQ. CDR3 in amino acids: CASSPGVLAGAPSFNEQFF. For the CDR3, the DNA is TGCGCCAGCAGCCCCGGGGTACTAGCGGGGGCCCCTTCCTTCAATGAGCAGTTCTTC.

V usage is TRBV6-6 and J usage is TRBJ1-2; a possible D gene is TRBD1 (6 bases). Germline V gene data show CDR1 as MNHNY and CDR2 as SVGAGI (reference sequence). Trimming took 6 bases from V and 4 from J, leaving 12 bases between them. There are 13 residues in the CDR3. The CDR3 is CASSTTGAYGYTF. CDR3 DNA sequence: TGTGCCAGCAGCACCACGGGGGCCTATGGCTACACCTTC.

The chain joins TRBV9 to TRBJ1-1; 7 bases are a match to TRBD1. V was pared by 2 bases and J by 4 bases, with 5 bases of the junction left unmatched. The CDR3 consists of 14 residues. The germline V gene encodes CDR1 SGDLS and CDR2 YYNGEE. As DNA, the CDR3 is TGTGCCAGCAGCGTTGCACAGGGGTTCACTGAAGCTTTCTTT. Translated: CASSVAQGFTEAFF. Using reference TRBV9 and TRBJ1-1 for the parts outside the CDR3, the full variable domain is DSGVTQTPKHLITATGQRVTLRCSPRSGDLSVYWYQQSLDQGLQFLIQYYNGEERAKGNILERFSAQQFPDLHSELNLSSLELGDSALYFCASSVAQGFTEAFFGQGTRLTVV.

The chain has TRBV20-1 and TRBJ1-1; 10 bases line up with TRBD1. CDR1 is DFQATT and CDR2 is SNEGSKA in the germline V gene (reference sequence). CDR3 length: 16 residues. Unmatched junction bases numbered 7, after V lost 3 bases and J lost 0 bases. In DNA, the CDR3 is TGCAGTGCTAGTCCAGGGACAGGGGTGATGAACACTGAAGCTTTCTTT. It codes for CSASPGTGVMNTEAFF.

The chain combines TRBV7-9 with TRBJ1-6; no clear D. Per the germline V gene, CDR1 is SEHNR and CDR2 is FQNEAQ (reference sequence). This CDR3 region has 14 residues. The V and J ends lost 3 bases and 4 bases respectively, with 7 bases between them. CDR3 bases: TGTGCCAGCAGCTTGCCCCAGTATAATTCACCCCTCCACTTT. It specifies CASSLPQYNSPLHF.

The chain links TRBV3-1 (or the pseudogene TRBV3-2) to TRBJ1-1; the D is unclear. This CDR3 has 13 amino acids. V was pared by 1 base and J by 5 bases, with 8 bases between. In germline, CDR1 is LGHDT, CDR2 YNNKEL (reference sequence). The CDR3 region is CASSQGSGTEAFF. Written as DNA, the CDR3 is TGTGCCAGCAGCCAAGGTTCGGGAACTGAAGCTTTCTTT.

V usage is TRBV4-1 and J usage is TRBJ2-2; no definite D call. Per germline, CDR1 MGHRA and CDR2 YSYEKL. CDR3 length equals 14 residues. Trimming removed 0 bases at V and 6 bases at J, with 8 bases between. CDR3 residues: CASSQDRPAGELFF. The CDR3 bases are TGCGCCAGCAGCCAAGATAGGCCTGCCGGGGAGCTGTTTTTT.

This chain connects TRBV9 to TRBJ2-5, with D tentatively TRBD2 (6 bases). The CDR3 is 16 amino acids. Germline values: CDR1 SGDLS, CDR2 YYNGEE. The germline V and J ends were trimmed by 4 bases and 5 bases, with 21 bases remaining between them. In nucleotides, the CDR3 is TGTGCCAGCAGCCCATCGGGGGAACCCGATCGGGAGACCCAGTACTTC. Residues: CASSPSGEPDRETQYF.

The chain couples TRBV12-3 or TRBV12-4 to TRBJ2-1; 7 bases align to TRBD1. The length of the CDR3 is 13 residues. The ends lost 6 bases at V and 16 bases at J; junction bases unmatched: 15. CDR3 protein: CASSLGTASSQFF. The DNA of the CDR3 is TGTGCCAGCAGCCTCGGGACAGCCTCCTCCCAATTCTTC.

Here the CDR3 DNA reads TGTGCCAGCAGCCCGACAGGGACCGAGCAGTACTTC. It specifies CASSPTGTEQYF. V is TRBV5-5 and J is TRBJ2-7; 7 bases align to TRBD1. V dropped 4 bases and J dropped 6; count of bases not matched to a gene: 4. This CDR3 contains 12 residues. Germline loops: CDR1 SGHKS, CDR2 YYEKEE (reference sequence). The complete variable domain, with remaining parts taken from reference TRBV5-5 and TRBJ2-7, reads DAGVTQSPTHLIKTRGQQVTLRCSPISGHKSVSWYQQVLGQGPQFIFQYYEKEERGRGNFPDRFSARQFPNYSSELNVNALLLGDSALYLCASSPTGTEQYFGPGTRLTVT.

The chain employs TRBV6-5 and TRBJ1-5; D call uncertain. The CDR3 extends over 12 amino acids. CDR1 is MNHEY and CDR2 is SVGAGI in the germline V gene. V was trimmed by 5 bases and J by 4 bases, leaving 6 bases between them. In DNA, the CDR3 is TGTGCCAGCAGTCTTATAAATCAGCCCCAGCATTTT. Residues: CASSLINQPQHF.

The V and J genes are TRBV6-5 and TRBJ1-2; weak D call: TRBD1 (5 bases). Trimming left V 7 bases short and J 7 bases short, with 22 bases between. Germline CDR1 and CDR2: MNHEY and SVGAGI. The CDR3 is 15 residues long. CDR3 protein: CASTPTGRGLGGYTF. CDR3 bases: TGTGCCAGCACCCCCACTGGGAGGGGTTTAGGTGGCTACACCTTC.

V and J are TRBV19 and TRBJ1-1, with D tentatively TRBD1 (5 bases). The CDR3 has 14 amino acids. V was pared by 4 bases and J by 4 bases, with 13 bases between. Germline V lookup: CDR1 LNHDA, CDR2 SQIVND (reference sequence). The CDR3 region is CASSRLRGGTEAFF. CDR3 DNA sequence: TGTGCCAGTAGTAGGCTAAGGGGCGGCACTGAAGCTTTCTTT.

This chain uses TRBV21-1 with TRBJ2-7; the D call in the table, TRBD2, was not verified against the DNA. TRBV21-1 is termed a pseudogene. This CDR3 spans 16 amino acids. The CDR3 loop is CASSTGLAGPVEEQYF. Written as DNA, the CDR3 is TGTGCCAGCAGCACTGGGCTAGCGGGGCCGGTAGAGGAGCAGTACTTC.

The chain is built from TRBV7-3 and TRBJ2-2; 10 bases fit TRBD2. The germline V gene encodes CDR1 SGHTA and CDR2 FQGTGA. The CDR3 contains 16 residues. V gave up 5 bases and J gave up 6 bases; unmatched junction bases: 9. The CDR3 coding sequence is TGTGCCAGCAGCCCACGAGCGGGAGGGCCCTCCGGGGAGCTGTTTTTT. It is translated as CASSPRAGGPSGELFF.

This chain connects TRBV7-8 to TRBJ2-7, with 9 bases that match TRBD2. Germline-derived CDR1 and CDR2 are SGHVS and FQNEAQ. The length of the CDR3 is 16 residues. Losses at the gene ends were 0 bases for V and 6 bases for J; bases not matched to a gene: 9. CDR3 in DNA: TGTGCCAGCAGCTTAGCATCTAGCGGGACCCCCCTCGAGCAGTACTTC. Protein sequence: CASSLASSGTPLEQYF.

The chain couples TRBV7-8 to TRBJ1-3, with unresolved D. V was trimmed by 8 bases and J by 0 bases, leaving 8 bases between them. This CDR3 contains 13 residues. Germline lookup yields CDR1 SGHVS and CDR2 FQNEAQ. CDR3 in amino acids: CASGVGSGNTIYF. CDR3 nucleotide sequence: TGTGCCAGCGGGGTAGGCTCTGGAAACACCATATATTTT.

The chain employs TRBV3-1 (or the pseudogene TRBV3-2) and TRBJ2-1, with no clear D. V was shortened by 5 bases and J by 9 bases, with 20 bases between the two germline ends. Germline V gives CDR1 LGHDT, CDR2 YNNKEL (reference sequence). The CDR3 length is 15 residues. The CDR3 here is CASSSEKGIFGEQFF. The CDR3 nucleotides are TGTGCCAGCAGCTCCGAAAAGGGCATTTTTGGTGAGCAGTTCTTC.

The chain links TRBV6-2 or TRBV6-3 to TRBJ1-1; tentatively, D is TRBD1 (5 bases). V was pared by 4 bases and J by 10 bases, with 10 bases between. The CDR3 loop spans 11 amino acids. CDR1 is MNHEY and CDR2 is SVGEGT in the germline V gene. CDR3 sequence: CASSFRQGAFF. In nucleotides, the CDR3 is TGTGCCAGCAGTTTTCGTCAGGGAGCTTTCTTT.

The rearrangement links TRBV11-3 to TRBJ2-5, with 10 bases that match TRBD2. CDR3 length: 16 residues. Germline V CDR1 and CDR2: SGHNT, YENEEA. Unmatched junction bases numbered 10, after V lost 4 bases and J lost 5 bases. The CDR3 loop is CASSSGQLAGSETQYF. The CDR3 DNA reads as TGTGCCAGCAGCTCAGGGCAACTAGCGGGAAGTGAGACCCAGTACTTC.

The gene calls are TRBV7-2 and TRBJ2-3; 12 nucleotides line up with TRBD2. The CDR3 totals 17 residues. From germline, CDR1 is SGHTA and CDR2 FQGNSA. After removal of 5 bases from V and 2 bases from J, the junction contained 8 bases not matched to a gene. In nucleotides, the CDR3 is TGTGCCAGCAGCCCCACTCGGACTAGCGGGACCACAGATACGCAGTATTTT. Protein: CASSPTRTSGTTDTQYF.

This clone was detected only once. The V call is TRBV7-6, the J call TRBJ2-7; possible D gene TRBD1, 7 bases. This CDR3 comprises 14 residues. V was trimmed by 5 bases and J by 2 bases, leaving 13 bases between them. The germline CDR1 and CDR2 sequences are SGHVS and FNYEAQ. CDR3 sequence: CASSPPGGPYEQYF. CDR3 DNA sequence: TGTGCCAGCAGCCCCCCAGGGGGGCCCTACGAGCAGTACTTC. Based on the CDR3 plus reference TRBV7-6 and TRBJ2-7, the full variable domain is GAGVSQSPRYKVTKRGQDVALRCDPISGHVSLYWYRQALGQGPEFLTYFNYEAQQDKSGLPNDRFSAERPEGSISTLTIQRTEQRDSAMYRCASSPPGGPYEQYFGPGTRLTVT.

The chain carries TRBV4-2 and TRBJ1-6; tentative D call: TRBD1 (5 bases). Trimming pared 4 bases from V and 13 bases from J, leaving 20 bases between. This CDR3 spans 15 amino acids. The germline V gene encodes CDR1 LGHNA and CDR2 YNFKEQ. The CDR3 DNA follows: TGTGCCAGCAGCCGGACCTCTGGGGACCAGGATCCCCTCCACTTT. Encoded protein: CASSRTSGDQDPLHF.

The J gene is TRBJ2-1, the V gene TRBV5-4; 13 positions match TRBD2. Germline V gives CDR1 SGHNT, CDR2 YYREEE (reference sequence). The junction had 5 bases not matched to a gene; V was cut back by 2 bases and J by 3 bases. The CDR3 has 17 amino acids. The CDR3 DNA follows: TGTGCCAGCAGCTTAGGACTAGCGGGAGATGTCTACAATGAGCAGTTCTTC. It yields the protein CASSLGLAGDVYNEQFF. The whole variable domain, remainder taken from reference TRBV5-4 and TRBJ2-1, is ETGVTQSPTHLIKTRGQQVTLRCSSQSGHNTVSWYQQALGQGPQFIFQYYREEENGRGNFPPRFSGLQFPNYSSELNVNALELDDSALYLCASSLGLAGDVYNEQFFGPGTRLTVL.

The chain carries TRBV6-5 and TRBJ1-1, with D uncertain. V gave up 5 bases and J gave up 1 base, with 8 bases separating them. Germline assignment: CDR1 MNHEY and CDR2 SVGAGI. The length of the CDR3 is 13 residues. CDR3 in amino acids: CASSLYKNTEAFF. CDR3 DNA: TGTGCCAGCAGTCTTTACAAGAACACTGAAGCTTTCTTT.

This chain joins TRBV19 and TRBJ2-2; no firm D call. V was shortened by 4 bases and J by 5 bases, with 17 bases between the two germline ends. From germline, CDR1 is LNHDA and CDR2 SQIVND (reference sequence). The CDR3 is 16 amino acids. The CDR3 loop reads CASSTPLAKSTGELFF. In nucleotides, the CDR3 is TGTGCCAGTAGTACCCCTCTCGCTAAATCGACCGGGGAGCTGTTTTTT.